The clone carrying this T cell receptor beta chain showed up many times. V dropped 1 base and J dropped 2 bases, with 6 bases sitting between them. The CDR3 consists of 13 residues. This sample stems from a study of T-cell reconstitution after alpha-beta-depleted transplantation in children. Unique molecular identifiers featured in how the TCRbeta library was prepared. TCRdb analysed the PCR reads with MiXCR anew, one entry per CDR3 protein. The sample yields more than 200,000 distinct CDR3 sequences, over 9.5% seen once. This specimen consisted of PBMCs from the stem cell graft donor, obtained from the stem cell graft. The chain carries TRBV12-3 or TRBV12-4 and TRBJ2-7; D might be TRBD1 (5 bases). This TCR derives from a human donor who donated a stem cell graft to a child with SCID. The CDR3 protein is CASSLGGPYEQYF. DNA of the CDR3: TGTGCCAGCAGTTTAGGGGGCCCCTACGAGCAGTACTTC.